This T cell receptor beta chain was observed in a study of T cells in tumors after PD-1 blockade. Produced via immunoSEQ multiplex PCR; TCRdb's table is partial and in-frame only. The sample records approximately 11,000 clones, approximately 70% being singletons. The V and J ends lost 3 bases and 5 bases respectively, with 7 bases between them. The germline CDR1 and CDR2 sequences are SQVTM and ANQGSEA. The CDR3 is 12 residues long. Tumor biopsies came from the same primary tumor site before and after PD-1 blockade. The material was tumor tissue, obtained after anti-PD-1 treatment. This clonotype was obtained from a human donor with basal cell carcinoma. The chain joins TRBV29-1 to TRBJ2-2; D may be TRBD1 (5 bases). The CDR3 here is CSVDSGTGELFF. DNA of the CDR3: TGCAGCGTTGATTCAGGGACCGGGGAGCTGTTTTTT.